The T cell receptor beta chain under discussion was sequenced for a study of T cell changes during pregnancy in multiple sclerosis. Per the germline V gene, CDR1 is KGHSH and CDR2 is LQKENI. The ends lost 6 bases at V and 7 bases at J; junction bases unmatched: 8. The length of the CDR3 is 13 residues. Method: immunoSEQ multiplex PCR; TCRdb's copy keeps in-frame clones and lacks some. The table shows 15,000 to 20,000 clones, with around 89% occurring only once. The TCR was taken from a female donor in good health, enrolled as a control in a pregnancy study. The sample in question was CD4+ T cells from peripheral blood mononuclear cells, obtained in the first trimester of pregnancy. V and J are TRBV18 and TRBJ1-1; 7 bases agree with TRBD1. In DNA, the CDR3 is TGTGCCAGCTCTCAGGGGGGCGTCCGTGAAGCTTTCTTT. It codes for CASSQGGVREAFF.